This TCR beta chain was sequenced in a study of beta chain features in type 1 diabetes (dated 2018 in TCRdb). Background on the whole study: No differences in mean age, gender distribution, total cell number or subset yield were found between patients and healthy donors. Regulatory and stem cell-like memory subsets were obtained from only 8 patients and about 8 healthy donors, while naive and central memory subsets were obtained from all 30 or so donors. A total of roughly 98,000,000 sorted cells were examined across all samples, and a strong correlation was observed between cell number per subset and RNA yield. The study compared TCRB repertoires of sorted circulating CD4+ T cell subsets between recently diagnosed type 1 diabetes patients and matched healthy donors.

Points the paper makes about the study in general: At VDJ recombination sites, type 1 diabetes patients had fewer insertions and more deleted nucleotides, which implies abnormalities in thymic rearrangement. Because cDNA was sequenced instead of genomic DNA, highly expressing activated cells could be over-represented, though the groups showed no difference in activation or CD3 levels. Shorter templates might be favored by PCR, yet because patient and control samples were amplified and corrected together, any such skew would affect both groups equally. The naive, central memory and regulatory TCRB repertoires appeared to resemble one another more closely among patients than among healthy donors. Type 1 diabetes patients showed a moderate but significant shortening of TCRB CDR3 length in all four CD4+ subsets. HLA sub-analyses involved small numbers of individuals, so any influence of HLA type on TCRB rearrangement remained unresolved.

From each donor, a single peripheral blood sample of roughly 0.11 L on average was drawn into heparinised tubes. Naive, central memory, regulatory and stem cell-like memory CD4+ T cells were sorted on a BD FACSAria II using a panel including CD45RO, CCR7, CD25, CD127, CD95 and CD27. A purity above 95% was achieved for all sorted populations. Right away, PBMCs were isolated by Lymphoprep density gradient centrifugation and were stained directly, with no culture step. To minimize batch effects, samples were stained and sorted in pairs, one healthy donor with one patient per experiment. Looking up the germline V gene yields CDR1 SGHDN and CDR2 FVKESK. Trimming removed 4 bases from V and 3 bases from J; the gene matches leave 3 bases unexplained. The CDR3 has 16 amino acids, counting the end cysteine and phenylalanine. Just CDR3 DNA is preserved here, 48 bases in frame from base 1. The entire isolated RNA was reverse transcribed using the High Capacity cDNA Reverse Transcription Kit, and thus expressed TCRB transcripts were sequenced. Deep immunoSEQ sequencing was applied to naive, central memory and regulatory T cell samples, giving an average of about 3.4 million total reads per sample. After sorted cells were lysed in RLT buffer, RNA was extracted with DNase-treated RNeasy Micro or Mini kits, with the choice depending on cell number. Each cell subset was processed on its own to prevent cross-contamination, while patient and healthy donor samples were processed together. TCRB sequences were amplified from cDNA with the immunoSEQ multiplex PCR, producing 87-bp fragments spanning the CDR3 region. Amplicons were sequenced on the Illumina HiSeq platform. The original pipeline was this. PCR bias was corrected computationally using synthetic template baselines, and reads within Hamming distance 2 were collapsed, with unmergeable singletons discarded. By aligning reads against IMGT, V, D and J genes, CDR3 length, and insertions or deletions at six rearrangement sites were assigned. Clonotype counts were normalized to sorted cell number within each subset before computing true diversity and Gini coefficients with the tcR R package. The overlap coefficient, calculated on TCRB nucleotide sequences, was used to quantify repertoire sharing. As a proxy for the pre-selection repertoire, out-of-frame TCRB sequences from naive cells were analyzed. TCRdb mirrors the immuneACCESS table, restricted to in-frame sequences. Some clones are absent from its copies; in checked studies, under half trace to an unresolved V gene, and the reason for the others is unknown. The V and J calls and clone size were taken over from that table, and D and trimming were inferred from the DNA. This sample lists roughly 610,000 clones; 15% to 18% were detected once. About 0.086% of the sample lies in the top ten.

This clone appeared a few times. The target of this receptor is not known. No clone much larger than this one lies a single base away; base qualities are absent. The rearranged segments are TRBV14 and TRBJ2-7, and TRBD2 aligns with 16 junction nucleotides. This clonotype was obtained from a man between 18 and 29 years old in good health. The sequencing input was naive CD4+ T cells from blood. The cell subset or site label of this sample denotes: true naive CD4+ T cells. CDR3 protein: CASSRGTSGRVYEQYF. The nucleotides are TGTGCCAGCAGCCGCGGGACTAGCGGGAGGGTCTACGAGCAGTACTTC.